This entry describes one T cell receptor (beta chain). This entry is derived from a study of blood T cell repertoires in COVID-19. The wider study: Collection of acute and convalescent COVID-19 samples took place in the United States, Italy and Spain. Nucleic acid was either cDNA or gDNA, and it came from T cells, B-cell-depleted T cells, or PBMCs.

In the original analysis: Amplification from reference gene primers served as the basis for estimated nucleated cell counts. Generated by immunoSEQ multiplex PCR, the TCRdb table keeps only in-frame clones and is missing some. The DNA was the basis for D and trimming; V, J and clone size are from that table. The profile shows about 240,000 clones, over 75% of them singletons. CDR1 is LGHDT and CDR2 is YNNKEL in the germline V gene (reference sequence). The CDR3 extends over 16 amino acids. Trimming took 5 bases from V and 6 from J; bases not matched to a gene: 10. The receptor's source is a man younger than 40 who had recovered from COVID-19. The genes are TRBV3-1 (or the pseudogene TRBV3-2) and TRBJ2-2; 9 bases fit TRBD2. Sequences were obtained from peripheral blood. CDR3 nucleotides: TGTGCCAGCAGCTACCCCGGCGGGGGGGCTTCCGGGGAGCTGTTTTTT. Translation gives CASSYPGGGASGELFF.